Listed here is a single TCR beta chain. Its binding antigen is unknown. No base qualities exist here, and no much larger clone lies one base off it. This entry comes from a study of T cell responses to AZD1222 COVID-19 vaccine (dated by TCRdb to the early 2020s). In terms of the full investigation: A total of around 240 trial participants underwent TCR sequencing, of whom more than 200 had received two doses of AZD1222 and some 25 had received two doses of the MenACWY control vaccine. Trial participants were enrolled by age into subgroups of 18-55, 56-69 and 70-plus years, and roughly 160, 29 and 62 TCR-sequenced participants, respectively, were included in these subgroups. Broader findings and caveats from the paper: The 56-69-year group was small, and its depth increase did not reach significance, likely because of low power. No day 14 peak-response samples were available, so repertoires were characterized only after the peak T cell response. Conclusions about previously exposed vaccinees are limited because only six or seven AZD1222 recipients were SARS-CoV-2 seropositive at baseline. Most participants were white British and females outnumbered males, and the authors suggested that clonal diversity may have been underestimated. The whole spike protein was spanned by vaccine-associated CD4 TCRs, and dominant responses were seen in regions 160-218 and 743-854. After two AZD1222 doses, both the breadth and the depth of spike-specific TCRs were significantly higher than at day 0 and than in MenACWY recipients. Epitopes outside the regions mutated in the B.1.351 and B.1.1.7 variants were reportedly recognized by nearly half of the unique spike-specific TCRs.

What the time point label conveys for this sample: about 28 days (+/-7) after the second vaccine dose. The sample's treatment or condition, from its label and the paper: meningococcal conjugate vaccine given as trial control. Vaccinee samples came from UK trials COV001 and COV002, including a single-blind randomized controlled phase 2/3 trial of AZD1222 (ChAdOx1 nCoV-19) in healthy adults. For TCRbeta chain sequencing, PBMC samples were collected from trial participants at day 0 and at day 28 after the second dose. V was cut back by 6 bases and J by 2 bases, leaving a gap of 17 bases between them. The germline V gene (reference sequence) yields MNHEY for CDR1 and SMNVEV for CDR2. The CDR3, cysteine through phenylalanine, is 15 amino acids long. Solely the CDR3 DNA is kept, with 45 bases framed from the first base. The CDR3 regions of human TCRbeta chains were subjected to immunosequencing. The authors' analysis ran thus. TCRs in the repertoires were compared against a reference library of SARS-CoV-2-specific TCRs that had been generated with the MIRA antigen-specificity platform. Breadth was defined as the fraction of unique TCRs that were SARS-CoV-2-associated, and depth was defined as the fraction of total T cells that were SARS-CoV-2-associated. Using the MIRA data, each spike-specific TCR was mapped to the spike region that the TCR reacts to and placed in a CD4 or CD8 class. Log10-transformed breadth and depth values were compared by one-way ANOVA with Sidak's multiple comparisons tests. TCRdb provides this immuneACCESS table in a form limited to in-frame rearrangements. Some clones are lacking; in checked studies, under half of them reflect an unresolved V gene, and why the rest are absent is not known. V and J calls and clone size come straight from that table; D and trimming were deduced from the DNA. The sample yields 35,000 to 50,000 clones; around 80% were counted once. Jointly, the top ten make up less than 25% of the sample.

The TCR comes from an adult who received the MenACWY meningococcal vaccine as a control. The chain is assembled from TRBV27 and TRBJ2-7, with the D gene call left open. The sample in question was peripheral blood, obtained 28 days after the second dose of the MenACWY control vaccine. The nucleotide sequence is TGTGCCAGCAGGCCAGGACCGAAACCTCCCTACGAGCAGTACTTC. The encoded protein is CASRPGPKPPYEQYF.